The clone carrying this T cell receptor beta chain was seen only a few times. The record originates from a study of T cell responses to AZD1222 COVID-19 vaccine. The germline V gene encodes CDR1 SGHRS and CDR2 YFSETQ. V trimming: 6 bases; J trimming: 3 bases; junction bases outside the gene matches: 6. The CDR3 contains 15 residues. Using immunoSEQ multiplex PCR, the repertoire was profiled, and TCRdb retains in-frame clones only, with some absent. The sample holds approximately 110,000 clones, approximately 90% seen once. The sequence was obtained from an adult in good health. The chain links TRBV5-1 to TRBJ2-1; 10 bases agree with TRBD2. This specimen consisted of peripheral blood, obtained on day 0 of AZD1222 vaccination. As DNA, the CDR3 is TGCGCCAGCATCCGGACTAGCGGTTTCTACAATGAGCAGTTCTTC. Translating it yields CASIRTSGFYNEQFF. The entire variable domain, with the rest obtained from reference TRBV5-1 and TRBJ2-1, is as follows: KAGVTQTPRYLIKTRGQQVTLSCSPISGHRSVSWYQQTPGQGLQFLFEYFSETQRNKGNFPGRFSGRQFSNSRSEMNVSTLELGDSALYLCASIRTSGFYNEQFFGPGTRLTVL.